A selection of T cell receptor beta chains follows, all from one sample in a study of cytomegalovirus exposure and HLA in healthy donors. The data were produced by immunoSEQ multiplex PCR, yet TCRdb's version contains in-frame clones alone and is incomplete. This table lists some 130,000 clones. The sample comprised PBMCs. The receptors derive from a man aged 18 to 30 in good health and CMV-seronegative. The CDR3 runs from the conserved cysteine through the conserved F or W. The D gene is left open where the match is weak.

>TRBV9|-|TRBJ2-2
CASSVVPTGYGDTGELFF
TGTGCCAGCAGCGTAGTTCCAACAGGGTATGGAGACACCGGGGAGCTGTTTTTT
>TRBV7-9|TRBD1|TRBJ2-7
CASSSGTGNGAYEQYF
TGTGCCAGCAGCTCAGGGACAGGGAACGGGGCCTACGAGCAGTACTTC
>TRBV5-4|TRBD1|TRBJ1-4
CASSSDRDLANEKLFF
TGTGCCAGCAGCTCAGACAGGGACCTTGCTAATGAAAAACTGTTTTTT
>TRBV19|TRBD1|TRBJ1-2
CATFGDRRYGYTF
TGTGCCACTTTTGGGGACAGGAGATATGGCTACACCTTC
>TRBV6-1|TRBD1|TRBJ1-2
CASSELGQIYGYTF
TGTGCCAGCAGTGAGCTGGGACAGATCTATGGCTACACCTTC
>TRBV5-6|TRBD2|TRBJ2-7
CASSLFGTSDPNSYEQYF
TGTGCCAGCAGCTTGTTTGGGACTAGCGACCCTAACTCCTACGAGCAGTACTTC
>TRBV5-6|TRBD1|TRBJ2-7
CASSKDGGQGAGEQYF
TGTGCCAGCAGCAAAGATGGTGGGCAGGGGGCTGGCGAGCAGTACTTC
>TRBV7-4|TRBD1|TRBJ1-4
CASSLAGSGTGLEKLFF
TGTGCCAGCAGCTTAGCCGGGTCGGGGACAGGGCTTGAAAAACTGTTTTTT
>TRBV5-6|TRBD2|TRBJ2-5
CASSLNGRGGETQYF
TGTGCCAGCAGCTTGAATGGGAGGGGAGGCGAGACCCAGTACTTC
>TRBV7-9|-|TRBJ2-4
CASSLGGIQYF
TGTGCCAGCAGCTTGGGGGGCATTCAGTACTTC
>TRBV7-3|TRBD2|TRBJ2-1
CASSPSPGLEDNEQFF
TGTGCCAGCAGCCCGTCGCCGGGACTAGAAGACAATGAGCAGTTCTTC
>TRBV5-1|-|TRBJ1-3
CASSLETGNTIYF
TGCGCCAGCAGCTTGGAAACCGGGAACACCATATATTTT
>TRBV7-8|-|TRBJ1-4
CASSLYQGQANEKLFF
TGTGCCAGCAGCTTATACCAGGGGCAAGCTAATGAAAAACTGTTTTTT
>TRBV28|-|TRBJ1-4
CASSDSTRGEKLFF
TGTGCCAGCAGTGATTCTACCCGGGGTGAAAAACTGTTTTTT
>TRBV4-1|-|TRBJ2-7
CASSQTGRKTYEQYF
TGCGCCAGCAGCCAAACGGGGAGGAAGACTTACGAGCAGTACTTC
>TRBV5-1|TRBD2|TRBJ2-7
CASSLGGRAANEQYF
TGCGCCAGCAGCTTGGGGGGGAGGGCAGCAAACGAGCAGTACTTC
>TRBV6-5|-|TRBJ1-4
CASSYGGWNEKLFF
TGTGCCAGCAGTTACGGGGGCTGGAATGAAAAACTGTTTTTT
>TRBV27|-|TRBJ2-7
CASSFQVGREQYF
TGTGCCAGCAGTTTCCAAGTGGGGCGCGAGCAGTACTTC
>TRBV5-4|TRBD1|TRBJ2-3
CASSRTGTVTDTQYF
TGTGCCAGCAGTCGGACCGGGACAGTGACAGATACGCAGTATTTT
>TRBV28|TRBD1|TRBJ1-2
CASTFGQGMNYGYTF
TGTGCCAGCACTTTCGGACAGGGGATGAACTATGGCTACACCTTC
>TRBV10-3|-|TRBJ2-1
CAIRAPPSNEQFF
TGTGCCATCAGAGCCCCACCTAGCAATGAGCAGTTCTTC
>TRBV2|TRBD1|TRBJ2-7
CASQGDTYEQYF
TGTGCCAGCCAGGGGGACACCTACGAGCAGTACTTC
>TRBV9|-|TRBJ1-1
CASSAPADGGDTEAFF
TGTGCCAGCAGCGCACCCGCGGACGGAGGGGACACTGAAGCTTTCTTT
>TRBV27|-|TRBJ2-7
CASRARQASSSYEQYF
TGTGCCAGCAGAGCCCGACAGGCTTCTAGCTCCTACGAGCAGTACTTC
>TRBV7-9|-|TRBJ2-2
CASSLSGLAGELFF
TGTGCCAGCAGCCTCTCAGGGTTGGCGGGGGAGCTGTTTTTT
>TRBV5-4|-|TRBJ1-1
CASSPGINTEAFF
TGTGCCAGCAGCCCAGGGATTAACACTGAAGCTTTCTTT
>TRBV28|-|TRBJ1-1
CASSSSDTKGTEAFF
TGTGCCAGCAGTTCCTCGGACACGAAGGGCACTGAAGCTTTCTTT
>TRBV7-9|TRBD1|TRBJ2-6
CASSQTGNSGANVLTF
TGTGCCAGCAGCCAGACAGGGAACTCTGGGGCCAACGTCCTGACTTTC
>TRBV29-1|-|TRBJ2-5
CSVDRDQETQYF
TGCAGCGTTGACAGGGATCAAGAGACCCAGTACTTC
>TRBV6-4|TRBD2|TRBJ2-3
CASSDFGGAADTQYF
TGTGCCAGCAGTGATTTCGGGGGGGCGGCAGATACGCAGTATTTT
>TRBV29-1|-|TRBJ1-1
CSVPQPPGITEAFF
TGCAGCGTGCCCCAACCCCCGGGGATCACTGAAGCTTTCTTT
>TRBV7-2|-|TRBJ2-3
CASSAPKQGVGTDTQYF
TGTGCCAGCAGCGCCCCGAAACAGGGTGTTGGCACAGATACGCAGTATTTT